These 6 T cell receptor beta chains share one sample of origin, sequenced in a study of blood T cell repertoires in COVID-19. Clones were read by immunoSEQ multiplex PCR, and TCRdb kept only the in-frame ones, dropping some. The repertoire holds roughly 34,000 clones, with approximately 87% as singletons. The sample comprised peripheral blood. The receptors come from an elderly man with active COVID-19.

The CDR3 spells CASSYSVREAGETQYF. The CDR3 DNA is TGTGCCAGCAGTTACTCGGTACGGGAGGCAGGGGAGACCCAGTACTTC. The chain uses TRBV6-5 and TRBJ2-5, with TRBD2 matching over 7 bases. This CDR3 has 16 amino acids. Germline-derived CDR1 and CDR2 are MNHEY and SVGAGI. V dropped 0 bases and J dropped 5; count of bases not matched to a gene: 9.

The chain is built from TRBV11-2 and TRBJ1-5, with TRBD1 as a possible D gene (6 bases). Germline-derived CDR1 and CDR2 are SGHAT and FQNNGV. Trimming removed 2 bases at V and 4 bases at J, with 12 bases between. The CDR3 is 15 residues long. CDR3 sequence (DNA): TGTGCCAGCAGCTTAATTCCGGGGACAAATCAGCCCCAGCATTTT. This gives the protein CASSLIPGTNQPQHF.

This clone occurred a few times. The chain has TRBV5-5 and TRBJ2-1, with D hard to call. Germline V CDR1 and CDR2: SGHKS, YYEKEE (reference sequence). The CDR3 runs 13 residues. Trimming removed 6 bases from V and 9 bases from J, with 16 bases in between. CDR3 DNA sequence: TGTGCCAGCATCCTAAATCTAGGCAGTGAGCAGTTCTTC. Translation: CASILNLGSEQFF.

The chain recombines TRBV20-1 with TRBJ2-7; possible D gene TRBD2, 5 bases. The CDR3 covers 12 residues. V was trimmed by 3 bases and J by 4 bases, leaving 10 bases between them. Germline CDR1 reads DFQATT; CDR2 reads SNEGSKA (reference sequence). The CDR3 DNA reads as TGCAGTGCTAGTATCGGGAATTACGAGCAGTACTTC. This codes for CSASIGNYEQYF.

This chain joins TRBV7-9 and TRBJ2-2; TRBD1 might be the D (6 bases). The length of the CDR3 is 15 residues. CDR1 is SEHNR and CDR2 is FQNEAQ in the germline V gene (reference sequence). The V end lost 6 bases, the J end lost 0 bases, and 11 bases lay between the germline ends. CDR3 residues: CASRPTGSNTGELFF. CDR3 in DNA: TGTGCCAGCAGGCCTACAGGGTCGAACACCGGGGAGCTGTTTTTT.

The V call is TRBV27, the J call TRBJ1-1; a weak D match, TRBD1 (5 bases). CDR1 and CDR2 from the germline V gene are MNHEY and SMNVEV (reference sequence). V lost 6 bases to trimming and J lost 1 base, with 15 bases between them. The CDR3 has 15 residues. The CDR3 loop reads CASSPLDMRNTEAFF. CDR3 DNA: TGTGCCAGCAGCCCGCTGGACATGAGGAACACTGAAGCTTTCTTT.